This T cell receptor beta chain was sequenced for a study of molecular identifiers for immune sequencing clone quantification. TCRdb processed the PCR reads anew with MiXCR; each CDR3 protein has one entry. Found here are fewer than 350,000 distinct CDR3 sequences, about 21% of them singletons; the top ten hold 0.81%. Libraries of naive CD8 cells were prepared from roughly 18,000 to 920,000 sorted cells using 10%, 30% or 50% RNA. V lost 8 bases to trimming and J lost 2 bases, with 18 bases between them. Germline CDR1 is SEHNR and CDR2 is FQNEAQ (reference sequence). The CDR3 runs 16 residues. The material sequenced was naive CD8+ T cells from blood, with Jurkat cell RNA spiked in. Subset given: FACS-sorted CD8+CD4-CCR7+CD45RA+ naive T cells. This TCR came from a human donor in good health. Some libraries in this study had Jurkat cell RNA spiked in. The chain has TRBV7-9 and TRBJ2-2, with D perhaps being TRBD1 or TRBD2 (5 bases each). The CDR3 DNA sequence: TGTGCCAGCGGCTCACTCCGGGGCGCCAACACCGGGGAGCTGTTTTTT. Translation: CASGSLRGANTGELFF.